One sample yielded the 2 T cell receptor beta chains listed below, sequenced in a study of blood T cell repertoires in COVID-19 (dated by TCRdb to about 2020). Receptor libraries were prepared by the immunoSEQ multiplex PCR assay. TCRdb retrieved this table from immuneACCESS and kept in-frame rearrangements only. Not all clones are present; in checked studies, unresolved V genes account for under half, and no reason is known for the remainder. The sample yields roughly 190,000 clones; just under 85% were counted once. The top ten hold about 5.1% of the sample. Sequencing was done on a sample of peripheral blood. The receptor set was obtained from a woman in her 70s with active or convalescent COVID-19.

V usage is TRBV6-5 and J usage is TRBJ2-7; a weak D match, TRBD1 (5 bases). Germline V gives CDR1 MNHEY, CDR2 SVGAGI. The V gene lost 5 bases and the J gene lost 6 bases, with 11 bases spanning the gap. The CDR3 contains 12 residues. CDR3 region: CASSHRWAEQYF. As DNA, the CDR3 is TGTGCCAGCAGTCACAGGTGGGCCGAGCAGTACTTC.

The chain is built from TRBV5-1 and TRBJ2-1, with TRBD2 matching over 9 bases. With 4 bases clipped from V and 5 bases from J, the junction kept 7 bases outside the gene matches. There are 15 residues in the CDR3. The germline V gene has CDR1 SGHRS and CDR2 YFSETQ. The DNA of the CDR3 is TGCGCCAGCAGCCCTTCTAGCGGGATAGACAATGAGCAGTTCTTC. Translated: CASSPSSGIDNEQFF.